One and the same sample provided the 23 T cell receptor beta chains below, sequenced in a study of shared clonotypes between healthy human individuals. Using immunoSEQ multiplex PCR, the repertoire was profiled, and TCRdb retains in-frame clones only, with some absent. Altogether about 600,000 clones are present, about 96% being singletons, with the ten largest covering around 0.06%. Sample: naive CD4+ T cells sorted from blood. Subset indicated: CD45RA+ positively selected. Receptor source: a woman aged 25-40 years in good health.

This chain connects TRBV4-1 to TRBJ1-2, with 9 positions matching TRBD1. The CDR3 is 13 amino acids. V lost 6 bases, J lost 8 bases, and 7 bases stayed unmatched. Germline-derived CDR1 and CDR2 are MGHRA and YSYEKL. The CDR3, as DNA: TGCGCCAGCAGAGACACAGGGGGCTTGGGCTACACCTTC. Translation: CASRDTGGLGYTF.

V and J are TRBV27 and TRBJ1-2; 8 bases fit TRBD1. V was pared by 4 bases and J by 7 bases, with 11 bases of the junction left unmatched. Germline V gives CDR1 MNHEY, CDR2 SMNVEV (reference sequence). The CDR3 contains 15 residues. Here the CDR3 DNA reads TGTGCCAGCAGTTCATACCCTCAGGGGGCTGGTGGCTACACCTTC. Its protein product is CASSSYPQGAGGYTF.

This chain connects TRBV16 to TRBJ1-2; D call uncertain. Deletions cut 2 bases from V and 0 bases from J, with 10 bases between. The CDR3 consists of 15 residues. The germline gives CDR1 KGHSY, CDR2 FQNENV. DNA of the CDR3: TGTGCCAGCAGCCAAAACAGTCAAGCTAACTATGGCTACACCTTC. Its protein product is CASSQNSQANYGYTF. The complete variable domain, with remaining parts taken from reference TRBV16 and TRBJ1-2, reads GEEVAQTPKHLVRGEGQKAKLYCAPIKGHSYVFWYQQVLKNEFKFLISFQNENVFDETGMPKERFSAKCLPNSPCSLEIQATKLEDSAVYFCASSQNSQANYGYTFGSGTRLTVV.

The chain employs TRBV5-6 and TRBJ2-5; D unclear. Trimming removed 4 bases at V and 0 bases at J, with 4 bases between. The CDR3 runs 12 residues. Germline V gene lookup returns CDR1 SGHDT and CDR2 YYEEEE. The CDR3 nucleotides are TGTGCCAGCAGCGTACACCAAGAGACCCAGTACTTC. Its translation: CASSVHQETQYF.

This chain uses TRBV10-3 with TRBJ2-7; possibly TRBD2 for D (6 bases). Trimming pared 3 bases from V and 1 base from J, leaving 10 bases between. CDR3 length equals 14 residues. From germline, CDR1 is ENHRY and CDR2 SYGVKD. The CDR3 protein is CAISDGGISYEQYF. The CDR3 bases are TGTGCCATCAGTGATGGGGGGATTTCCTACGAGCAGTACTTC.

This clone was seen once. The rearrangement uses TRBV5-1 and TRBJ2-7, with 9 bases fitting TRBD1. Germline assignment: CDR1 SGHRS and CDR2 YFSETQ. J lost 6 bases, V lost 6 bases, and 10 bases had no gene match. CDR3 length: 14 residues. The CDR3: CASTAGQGPGEQYF. DNA for the CDR3: TGCGCCAGCACCGCTGGACAGGGGCCGGGCGAGCAGTACTTC.

CDR3 DNA: TGTGCCTGGAGTGACAGCTATGGCTACACCTTC. This codes for CAWSDSYGYTF. The chain carries TRBV30 and TRBJ1-2; D uncertain. Between the trimmed V and J ends, which lost 1 base and 4 bases, there was a span of 4 bases. The CDR3 has 11 residues. Per the germline V gene, CDR1 is GTSNPN and CDR2 is SVGIG (reference sequence).

V and J are TRBV7-6 and TRBJ2-1, with D uncertain. Trimming removed 3 bases from V and 4 bases from J, with 7 bases in between. The CDR3 runs 13 residues. Germline CDR1 is SGHVS and CDR2 is FNYEAQ. The chain's CDR3 is CASSFARYNEQFF. The CDR3, as DNA: TGTGCCAGCAGCTTCGCTCGTTACAATGAGCAGTTCTTC.

The gene calls are TRBV27 and TRBJ2-3; D is unresolved. Germline values: CDR1 MNHEY, CDR2 SMNVEV (reference sequence). The ends were cut back, 4 bases at V and 2 bases at J, with 22 bases in the middle. CDR3 length equals 18 residues. The CDR3 sequence: CASSYLFLGSGLTDTQYF. The CDR3 coding sequence is TGTGCCAGCAGTTATCTCTTCCTGGGGTCAGGCCTCACAGATACGCAGTATTTT.

The rearrangement uses TRBV28 and TRBJ1-5; D is possibly TRBD1 (6 bases). The germline V gene encodes CDR1 MDHEN and CDR2 SYDVKM. V lost 4 bases and J lost 7, with 17 bases in between. This CDR3 is built from 15 residues. CDR3 residues: CASSSPGEGGQPQHF. As DNA, the CDR3 is TGTGCCAGCAGTTCCCCCGGGGAGGGGGGACAGCCCCAGCATTTT.

With regard to this clone: The same CDR3 arises from other DNA sequences in this sample as well. V and J are TRBV9 and TRBJ2-2; D is possibly TRBD2 (6 bases). V was clipped by 0 bases and J by 1 base, with 10 bases between them. CDR1 is SGDLS, CDR2 YYNGEE, per germline. CDR3 length: 16 amino acids. CDR3 sequence: CASSVGGGQNTGELFF. The CDR3 DNA reads as TGTGCCAGCAGCGTAGGCGGAGGGCAGAACACCGGGGAGCTGTTTTTT.

V usage is TRBV27 and J usage is TRBJ1-2, with 9 positions matching TRBD1. The CDR3 has 16 residues. Germline V gives CDR1 MNHEY, CDR2 SMNVEV (reference sequence). Unmatched junction bases numbered 16, after V lost 6 bases and J lost 8 bases. In nucleotides, the CDR3 is TGTGCCAGCAGAGGACAGGGGCCCTCAGGAGCGGGCGGCTACACCTTC. This encodes CASRGQGPSGAGGYTF.

The chain employs TRBV19 and TRBJ2-5, with 8 bases fitting TRBD1. CDR1 and CDR2 (germline): LNHDA, SQIVND (reference sequence). The CDR3 consists of 13 residues. The V segment lost 9 bases and the J segment 5 bases; nucleotides outside the gene matches: 8. The CDR3, as DNA: TGTGCCAGCCAAAAGACAGGGGCGGAGACCCAGTACTTC. Translated, it gives CASQKTGAETQYF. The whole variable domain, filled in from reference TRBV19 and TRBJ2-5, reads DGGITQSPKYLFRKEGQNVTLSCEQNLNHDAMYWYRQDPGQGLRLIYYSQIVNDFQKGDIAEGYSVSREKKESFPLTVTSAQKNPTAFYLCASQKTGAETQYFGPGTRLLVL.

The chain carries TRBV10-3 and TRBJ2-7, with D possibly matching TRBD1 (5 bases). This CDR3 contains 15 residues. CDR1 and CDR2 (germline): ENHRY, SYGVKD. Trimming shortened V by 6 bases and J by 2 bases, and 17 bases separated the two germline ends. The CDR3 DNA is TGTGCCATCAGAGTAGATGGGGCGGCCCCCTACGAGCAGTACTTC. Amino acids: CAIRVDGAAPYEQYF.

The J gene is TRBJ1-3, the V gene TRBV2, with D unresolved. The germline V and J ends were trimmed by 4 bases and 0 bases, with 16 bases remaining between them. The germline CDR1 and CDR2 sequences are SNHLY and FYNNEI. The CDR3 length is 17 residues. The CDR3 DNA reads TGTGCCAGCAGTGCCCTTCCGAGAGGAGGCTCTGGAAACACCATATATTTT. Its translation: CASSALPRGGSGNTIYF. The whole variable domain, remainder taken from reference TRBV2 and TRBJ1-3, is EPEVTQTPSHQVTQMGQEVILRCVPISNHLYFYWYRQILGQKVEFLVSFYNNEISEKSEIFDDQFSVERPDGSNFTLKIRSTKLEDSAMYFCASSALPRGGSGNTIYFGEGSWLTVV.

The chain couples TRBV7-9 to TRBJ2-7; TRBD1 might be the D (6 bases). V was trimmed by 5 bases and J by 2 bases, leaving 13 bases between them. The germline gives CDR1 SEHNR, CDR2 FQNEAQ (reference sequence). The CDR3 spans 14 residues. The CDR3 bases are TGTGCCAGCAGCCAAAACAGGGAAACCTACGAGCAGTACTTC. Encoded protein: CASSQNRETYEQYF.

The J gene is TRBJ2-3, the V gene TRBV4-1, with unresolved D. The CDR3 consists of 14 residues. Trimming pared 1 base from V and 4 bases from J, leaving 9 bases between. CDR1 and CDR2 (germline): MGHRA, YSYEKL. As DNA, the CDR3 is TGCGCCAGCAGCCAAGTCTATAGACCAGATACGCAGTATTTT. Protein: CASSQVYRPDTQYF.

The table lists this clone with a count of one. V is TRBV19 and J is TRBJ2-1; no clear D. The CDR3 runs 12 residues. Trimming stripped 6 bases from V and 4 bases from J, with 7 bases between. Germline-derived CDR1 and CDR2 are LNHDA and SQIVND (reference sequence). For the CDR3, the DNA is TGTGCCAGTAGAGGCTTGTACAATGAGCAGTTCTTC. Translating it yields CASRGLYNEQFF.

The CDR3 DNA follows: TGTGCCAGTAGTGAAAAACGCTATGGCTACACCTTC. This gives the protein CASSEKRYGYTF. The chain employs TRBV19 and TRBJ1-2; D is uncertain. Germline-derived CDR1 and CDR2 are LNHDA and SQIVND (reference sequence). The CDR3 has 12 amino acids. Trimming cost V 5 bases and J 4 bases, with 8 bases left between them.

This chain connects TRBV28 to TRBJ1-2; D may be TRBD1 (5 bases). The CDR3 covers 13 residues. Germline values: CDR1 MDHEN, CDR2 SYDVKM. Trimming took off 6 bases at V and 4 bases at J, with 12 bases between the two ends. The CDR3 loop is CASRPGTVYGYTF. For the CDR3, the DNA is TGTGCCAGCAGACCCGGGACCGTCTATGGCTACACCTTC.

The rearrangement uses TRBV28 and TRBJ2-2, with 11 bases lining up with TRBD1. Per germline, CDR1 MDHEN and CDR2 SYDVKM. CDR3 length: 17 residues. J lost 4 bases, V lost 2 bases, and 6 bases had no gene match. CDR3 sequence: CASSLPGDRGGTGELFF. CDR3 nucleotides: TGTGCCAGCAGTTTACCTGGGGACAGGGGGGGCACCGGGGAGCTGTTTTTT. The full variable domain, with the rest looked up from reference TRBV28 and TRBJ2-2, is DVKVTQSSRYLVKRTGEKVFLECVQDMDHENMFWYRQDPGLGLRLIYFSYDVKMKEKGDIPEGYSVSREKKERFSLILESASTNQTSMYLCASSLPGDRGGTGELFFGEGSRLTVL.

The chain couples TRBV15 to TRBJ2-4; possibly TRBD1 or TRBD2 for D (5 bases each). The CDR3 contains 16 residues. The germline V and J ends were trimmed by 5 bases and 0 bases, with 14 bases remaining between them. Germline V gives CDR1 LNHNV, CDR2 YYDKDF (reference sequence). The CDR3 protein is CATSEGRSLAKNIQYF. The CDR3 coding sequence is TGTGCCACCAGCGAGGGACGGAGCCTAGCCAAAAACATTCAGTACTTC.

The chain uses TRBV7-9 and TRBJ2-3, with TRBD2 matching 7 bases. V was pared by 2 bases and J by 10 bases, with 15 bases of the junction left unmatched. This CDR3 has 16 amino acids. Germline values: CDR1 SEHNR, CDR2 FQNEAQ (reference sequence). The CDR3 DNA is TGTGCCAGCAGCTTAAGGCGGGAGCCTCCCCTTATTGCGCAGTATTTT. Translated, it gives CASSLRREPPLIAQYF. Variable domain in full (rest from reference TRBV7-9 and TRBJ2-3): DTGVSQNPRHKITKRGQNVTFRCDPISEHNRLYWYRQTLGQGPEFLTYFQNEAQLEKSRLLSDRFSAERPKGSFSTLEIQRTEQGDSAMYLCASSLRREPPLIAQYFGPGTRLTVL.